Listed below are T cell receptor beta chains from one sample, sequenced in a study of T cell responses to AZD1222 COVID-19 vaccine. Clones were read by immunoSEQ multiplex PCR, and TCRdb kept only the in-frame ones, dropping some. The sample has over 100,000 clones, about 91% seen once. This specimen was peripheral blood, taken on day 0 of AZD1222 vaccination. All receptors come from an adult in good health. CDR3s include the opening cysteine and the closing phenylalanine or tryptophan. The D gene is left open where the match is weak. Some rows have no size entry. The others give once, few or many, or a class for an expanded clone.

TGTGCCACCCGCAGCGGGGGGAGGGGGGTCAGCACCTTC,CATRSGGRGVSTF,TRBV6-5,TRBJ1-2,once,-
TGTGCCAGCAGCGTCGGTGGTCAGCCCCAGCATTTT,CASSVGGQPQHF,TRBV6-6,TRBJ1-5,-,-
TGTGCCAGCAGTTCAAGGACGAACACTGAAGCTTTCTTT,CASSSRTNTEAFF,TRBV12-3/TRBV12-4,TRBJ1-1,-,-
TGTGCCAGCAGCCGTTTTCTGACAGGGGGCAGGACAGATACGCAGTATTTT,CASSRFLTGGRTDTQYF,TRBV7-9,TRBJ2-3,-,TRBD1
TGTGCCAGCAGCCTAGACACAGGAGCCACAGATACGCAGTATTTT,CASSLDTGATDTQYF,TRBV2,TRBJ2-3,once,-
TGCGCCAGCAGACGTGGGACCGCCGGTAATGGAAACACCATATATTTT,CASRRGTAGNGNTIYF,TRBV5-1,TRBJ1-3,-,-
TGTGCCTGGAGCCCGGGGGAACAGCCCCAGCATTTT,CAWSPGEQPQHF,TRBV30,TRBJ1-5,once,-
TGTGCCAGCAGTGACTACCGGGACAGGGCGCTCGGCAATCAGCCCCAGCATTTT,CASSDYRDRALGNQPQHF,TRBV6-4,TRBJ1-5,-,TRBD1
TGTGCCATCAGTGAAGGCGGGAACACTGAAGCTTTCTTT,CAISEGGNTEAFF,TRBV10-3,TRBJ1-1,-,-
TGTGCCAGCAGTTCCGCCGGGGGGACCGGGGAGCTGTTTTTT,CASSSAGGTGELFF,TRBV6-5,TRBJ2-2,-,TRBD2
TGCGCCAGCAGCTTTCAGTCAAGGGGAGTTTCTAGGGGTTCTGATGAAAAACTGTTTTTT,CASSFQSRGVSRGSDEKLFF,TRBV4-1,TRBJ1-4,-,-
TGTGCCAGCAGCCGGGACAGATACTCTGGAAACACCATATATTTT,CASSRDRYSGNTIYF,TRBV6-5,TRBJ1-3,-,TRBD1
TGTGCCAGCAGGGTAGAAGCTAACTATGGCTACACCTTC,CASRVEANYGYTF,TRBV6-5,TRBJ1-2,-,-
TGCAGTGCTAGTTCCGTGGCAACCTACGAGCAGTACTTC,CSASSVATYEQYF,TRBV20-1,TRBJ2-7,-,-
TGTGCCAGCAGCGCTCAGGGTAGCACTGAAGCTTTCTTT,CASSAQGSTEAFF,TRBV7-9,TRBJ1-1,-,-
TGTGCCAGCAGCTGGGGACAGGGGGGAAATCAGCCCCAGCATTTT,CASSWGQGGNQPQHF,TRBV7-2,TRBJ1-5,once,TRBD1
TGTGCCACCGTACTCGCGAGCGGGAATTACAATGAGCAGTTCTTC,CATVLASGNYNEQFF,TRBV10-3,TRBJ2-1,-,TRBD2
TGTGCCAGCAGCGCCCTCGGACTAGCGGGAGGTGATACGCAGTATTTT,CASSALGLAGGDTQYF,TRBV9,TRBJ2-3,-,TRBD2
TGTGCCAGTAGTCCGACAGGGGGCGCAGGGCAGCCCCAGCATTTT,CASSPTGGAGQPQHF,TRBV19,TRBJ1-5,-,TRBD1
TGCAGTGCTAGTGGGACAGGGCCTGGAAACACCATATATTTT,CSASGTGPGNTIYF,TRBV20-1,TRBJ1-3,-,TRBD1
TGTGCCAGCAGCCGCATACGTCCGGGGGACACTGAAGCTTTCTTT,CASSRIRPGDTEAFF,TRBV6-5,TRBJ1-1,-,-
TGTGCCAGCAGCCCACTCCCGGACAGGGGGGTGACCCAGTACTTC,CASSPLPDRGVTQYF,TRBV6-5,TRBJ2-5,-,TRBD1
TGCGCCAGCAAACAGGGGCCGAACACTGAAGCTTTCTTT,CASKQGPNTEAFF,TRBV5-1,TRBJ1-1,-,TRBD1
TGTGCCACCAGTGAAGGGACAGGGTACCTAGCACAGCAGTTCTTC,CATSEGTGYLAQQFF,TRBV24-1,TRBJ2-1,-,TRBD1
TGTGCCAGCAGCAAGGACAGTCAAGAGACCCAGTACTTC,CASSKDSQETQYF,TRBV7-9,TRBJ2-5,-,-
TGTGCCAGCAGCCCCGGGACAGGGGCAGATACGCAGTATTTT,CASSPGTGADTQYF,TRBV5-8,TRBJ2-3,few,TRBD1
TGTGCCAGCAGTCTAGCGGGGGGATCCTACGAGCAGTACTTC,CASSLAGGSYEQYF,TRBV6-5,TRBJ2-7,-,TRBD2
TGTGCCAGCTCACCACCGACCAAGTTCTATGGCTACACCTTC,CASSPPTKFYGYTF,TRBV18,TRBJ1-2,-,-
TGTGCCAGCAGCCAGGTAGACAGGCAGGGTGGCTACACCTTC,CASSQVDRQGGYTF,TRBV3-1/TRBV3-2,TRBJ1-2,-,-
TGCAGCGTTGAGGGGCAGGGGTCAGCCCAGCATTTT,CSVEGQGSAQHF,TRBV29-1,TRBJ1-5,-,-
TGTGCCAGTAGCCTTAGGTGGCGGGGGGAGGGCAATGAGCAGTTCTTC,CASSLRWRGEGNEQFF,TRBV19,TRBJ2-1,-,TRBD2
TGTGCCATCAGTGAGAAGTGGGGGGATGAAGCTTTCTTT,CAISEKWGDEAFF,TRBV10-3,TRBJ1-1,-,-
TGTGCCAGCAGCTTATCTTCAGGGTTGGACTACGAGCAGTACTTC,CASSLSSGLDYEQYF,TRBV7-2,TRBJ2-7,-,-
TGTGCCAGCAGCCACCTCGGACAGGGAGAGGCTTTCTTT,CASSHLGQGEAFF,TRBV4-2,TRBJ1-1,-,TRBD1
TGTGCCAGCAGCTCGGGACAGCATAGCAATCAGCCCCAGCATTTT,CASSSGQHSNQPQHF,TRBV7-2,TRBJ1-5,-,TRBD1
TGTGCCAGCAGTTTAACGGCCAGGTTCAATGAGCAGTTCTTC,CASSLTARFNEQFF,TRBV27,TRBJ2-1,-,-
TGTGCCAGCAGCTCCGGGACAGCCGCCAGGCAGCCCCAGCATTTT,CASSSGTAARQPQHF,TRBV5-8,TRBJ1-5,few,TRBD1
TGTGCCAGCAGCTTAGACAGGGGGTGGGATACGCAGTATTTT,CASSLDRGWDTQYF,TRBV7-9,TRBJ2-3,-,TRBD1
TGTGCCAGTAGTATGTGGCGGACTTATAGTGGCTACACCTTC,CASSMWRTYSGYTF,TRBV19,TRBJ1-2,-,-
TGTGCCAGCAGTTTAACAGGGGGCCCGAACACTGAAGCTTTCTTT,CASSLTGGPNTEAFF,TRBV6-5,TRBJ1-1,-,TRBD1
TGCAGCGTTGTCCTACGACTGACAGTGAACACTGAAGCTTTCTTT,CSVVLRLTVNTEAFF,TRBV29-1,TRBJ1-1,-,-
TGTGCCAGTAACAAGCCCTCAGGACGCGTGGATAATTCACCCCTCCACTTT,CASNKPSGRVDNSPLHF,TRBV19,TRBJ1-6,-,-
TGTGCCAGCGCTGGTTTGGGAGGGAACTACGAGCAGTACTTC,CASAGLGGNYEQYF,TRBV6-5,TRBJ2-7,-,TRBD2
TGTGCCAGCAGCTACACTGGGAGCACTGAAGCTTTCTTT,CASSYTGSTEAFF,TRBV13,TRBJ1-1,-,-